This TCR beta chain was profiled in a study of radiation and T cells in renal cell carcinoma. Study outcomes and limitations: Top tumor clonotypes rose in blood 2 weeks post-radiation, then contracted.

Clones were read by immunoSEQ multiplex PCR, and TCRdb kept only the in-frame ones, dropping some. The table has roughly 80,000 clones, roughly 80% seen once. Turning to this clone: The antigen is undetermined.

Specified time point: blood 4 weeks post-SBRT, at nephrectomy. The sample's treatment: 15 Gy SBRT to primary tumor, nephrectomy 4 weeks later. Nephrectomy followed 15 Gy stereotactic body radiation by 4 weeks. Serial blood draws occurred at baseline and 2 and 4 weeks post-SBRT. This renal cell carcinoma was of the clear cell type. The clonotype comes from a woman aged 55 to 70 with renal cell carcinoma. The material sequenced was blood, taken from a patient whose treatment included radiotherapy and nephrectomy.

The CDR3 DNA follows: TGCAGCGTAAACCAGGGTTCCGGGGCCAACGTCCTGACTTTC. This codes for CSVNQGSGANVLTF. This chain connects TRBV29-1 to TRBJ2-6; TRBD1 is a possible D gene (5 bases). The V end lost 6 bases, the J end lost 4 bases, and 13 bases lay between the germline ends. The CDR3 length is 14 residues. Germline V gives CDR1 SQVTM, CDR2 ANQGSEA.